This T cell receptor (beta chain) was sequenced during a study of T cells expressing NK-cell markers. Study at large: From sorted CD3+CD56+NKG2C+, CD3+CD56+NKG2C- and CD3+CD56-NKG2C+ T cells came the TCR beta repertoires. Sequencing covered eight donors, seven HCMV-seropositive and one seronegative.

As the method of synthesis, 5'RACE template switching with UMIs yielded TCR beta cDNA. TCRdb reworked the 5' RACE reads into one entry per CDR3 protein, no DNA. The sample includes about 380,000 distinct CDR3 sequences. The germline V gene has CDR1 MGHRA and CDR2 YSYEKL. The CDR3 totals 15 residues. The chain uses TRBV4-1 and TRBJ2-1; TCRdb indicates TRBD1, and absent DNA this call remains unverified. The specimen sequenced was blood T cells: a sorted CD56 or NKG2C T cell subset, CD4+ or CD8+ T cells, or bulk PBMC T cells (not recorded which). The clonotype comes from a man aged 18 to 69 in good health. The chain's CDR3 is CASSQAQGFYNEQFF.